One and the same sample provided the 15 T cell receptor beta chains below, sequenced in a study of response to subunit inactivated influenza vaccine. TCRdb processed the RT-PCR reads anew with MiXCR; each CDR3 protein has one entry. The sample holds 430,000 or so distinct CDR3 sequences; 11% are singletons and the top ten take approximately 12%. Sequenced here: PBMCs from blood, sampled roughly 48 days after vaccination. The receptors originated from a man aged 45-65 years who received an inactivated influenza vaccine.

V gene TRBV7-9 combines with J gene TRBJ2-7, with 8 bases fitting TRBD2. This CDR3 has 13 residues. Trimming removed 4 bases from V and 5 bases from J; junction bases left unmatched: 4. Germline assignment: CDR1 SEHNR and CDR2 FQNEAQ (reference sequence). The CDR3 sequence: CASSSGTSHEQYF. The CDR3 nucleotides are TGTGCCAGCAGCTCGGGGACTAGTCACGAGCAGTACTTC.

This clonotype showed up many times. CDR3 amino acids: CASSRPRTGPHIQYF. The CDR3 nucleotides read TGTGCCAGCAGCCGCCCCCGGACAGGGCCGCACATTCAGTACTTC. The chain uses TRBV7-8 and TRBJ2-4; 8 bases are a match to TRBD1. The CDR3 consists of 15 residues. Germline V gene lookup returns CDR1 SGHVS and CDR2 FQNEAQ. V was clipped by 5 bases and J by 8 bases; unmatched bases: 11.

This clonotype was observed many times. The chain links TRBV30 to TRBJ2-1; D gene unclear. The CDR3 runs 13 residues. Per germline, CDR1 GTSNPN and CDR2 SVGIG (reference sequence). Deletions cut 4 bases from V and 7 bases from J, with 14 bases between. CDR3 DNA: TGTGCCTGGATAGGCCCCCCTAGAAATGAGCAGTTCTTC. This codes for CAWIGPPRNEQFF. Supplemented by reference TRBV30 and TRBJ2-1, the full variable domain reads SQTIHQWPATLVQPVGSPLSLECTVEGTSNPNLYWYRQAAGRGLQLLFYSVGIGQISSEVPQNLSASRPQDRQFILSSKKLLLSDSGFYLCAWIGPPRNEQFFGPGTRLTVL.

This clonotype came up a few times. The J gene is TRBJ2-1, the V gene TRBV20-1; possibly TRBD2 for D (5 bases). Looked up from germline, CDR1 is DFQATT and CDR2 is SNEGSKA (reference sequence). This CDR3 region has 13 residues. The V end was cut by 3 bases, the J end by 5 bases, with 11 bases between. The DNA for the CDR3 is TGCAGTGCTAGCCTAACTAGGGACAATGAGCAGTTCTTC. Translation gives CSASLTRDNEQFF.

This chain uses TRBV3-1 with TRBJ2-2; D perhaps matches TRBD2 (7 bases). This CDR3 spans 17 amino acids. The V gene's germline CDR1 is LGHDT and CDR2 YNNKEL (reference sequence). Trimming left V 3 bases short and J 0 bases short, with 14 bases between. The CDR3 region is CASSQLPGGPNTGELFF. CDR3 coding DNA: TGTGCCAGCAGCCAGCTACCCGGGGGGCCGAACACCGGGGAGCTGTTTTTT.

The table lists this clonotype with a few counts. V gene TRBV2 combines with J gene TRBJ1-1; TRBD1 matches at 8 bases. The CDR3 runs to 14 residues. With 9 bases clipped from V and 4 bases from J, the junction kept 10 bases outside the gene matches. Germline-derived CDR1 and CDR2 are SNHLY and FYNNEI. The CDR3 DNA reads as TGTGCCAGGCAGGGGGCGATGGGCGGCACTGAAGCTTTCTTT. Translating gives CARQGAMGGTEAFF.

Only a few counts were recorded for this clonotype. The rearrangement uses TRBV18 and TRBJ1-1; D remains ambiguous. The V end lost 2 bases, the J end lost 3 bases, and 7 bases lay between the germline ends. The CDR3 totals 13 residues. CDR1 is KGHSH and CDR2 is LQKENI in the germline V gene. CDR3 DNA: TGTGCCAGCTCACCATTTAGGGACACTGAAGCTTTCTTT. Translated, it gives CASSPFRDTEAFF.

This chain links TRBV7-6 with TRBJ1-3; D uncertain. This CDR3 is built from 14 residues. V was clipped by 5 bases and J by 0 bases, with 8 bases between them. Germline-derived CDR1 and CDR2 are SGHVS and FNYEAQ. The CDR3 is CASSLHGSGNTIYF. The DNA of the CDR3 is TGTGCCAGCAGCCTCCATGGCTCTGGAAACACCATATATTTT.

V usage is TRBV29-1 and J usage is TRBJ2-2; possibly TRBD2 for D (6 bases). Germline CDR1 reads SQVTM; CDR2 reads ANQGSEA. The CDR3 is 18 amino acids. V shed 0 bases and J shed 4 bases, with 21 bases lying between them. This CDR3 reads CSVEDRGGGTVPTGELFF. CDR3 sequence (DNA): TGCAGCGTTGAAGATCGAGGTGGGGGGACGGTCCCCACCGGGGAGCTGTTTTTT.

This clonotype was recorded many times. The V and J genes are TRBV5-6 and TRBJ2-1; D call uncertain. CDR3 length: 16 residues. Trimming stripped 2 bases from V and 5 bases from J, with 17 bases between. Looked up from germline, CDR1 is SGHDT and CDR2 is YYEEEE. CDR3: CASSLLGVSVDNEQFF. The DNA of the CDR3 is TGTGCCAGCAGCTTATTGGGTGTATCCGTCGACAATGAGCAGTTCTTC.

This clonotype was counted many times. The germline gene is not matched at one end of the junction; a read error may be the cause. This chain links TRBV6-5 with TRBJ2-1, with 12 positions matching TRBD2. Germline CDR1 reads MNHEY; CDR2 reads SVGAGI. The CDR3 runs to 13 residues. CDR3 DNA sequence: TGTGCCAGCAGTTACTCGACTAGCGGGAGCATGGTCTTC. This sequence encodes CASSYSTSGSMVF.

This chain joins TRBV7-2 and TRBJ2-7; TRBD1 is a possible D gene (7 bases). Looked up from germline, CDR1 is SGHTA and CDR2 is FQGNSA. This CDR3 has 15 amino acids. Trimming removed 5 bases from V and 3 bases from J, with 17 bases in between. The CDR3 DNA sequence: TGTGCCAGCAGCCAAAACAGGGGCGGGAACTACGAGCAGTACTTC. As protein: CASSQNRGGNYEQYF. Full variable domain (remainder filled in from reference TRBV7-2 and TRBJ2-7): GAGVSQSPSNKVTEKGKDVELRCDPISGHTALYWYRQSLGQGLEFLIYFQGNSAPDKSGLPSDRFSAERTGGSVSTLTIQRTQQEDSAVYLCASSQNRGGNYEQYFGPGTRLTVT.

This clonotype appeared a few times. In nucleotides, the CDR3 is TGCGCCAGCAGCCAAGTCCTCACGGGGGCCAACGTCCTGACTTTC. It translates to CASSQVLTGANVLTF. The chain combines TRBV4-1 with TRBJ2-6; no definite D call. V was shortened by 1 base and J by 4 bases, with 8 bases between the two germline ends. The CDR3 runs 15 residues. The germline gives CDR1 MGHRA, CDR2 YSYEKL.

This clonotype was observed many times. The V gene is TRBV7-2, the J gene TRBJ2-3; D is undetermined. Trimming shortened V by 5 bases and J by 0 bases, and 9 bases separated the two germline ends. Germline loops: CDR1 SGHTA, CDR2 FQGNSA. The CDR3 extends over 14 amino acids. The CDR3 DNA is TGTGCCAGCAGCCCCATGAAGAGCACAGATACGCAGTATTTT. Translated: CASSPMKSTDTQYF. Supplemented by reference TRBV7-2 and TRBJ2-3, the full variable domain reads GAGVSQSPSNKVTEKGKDVELRCDPISGHTALYWYRQSLGQGLEFLIYFQGNSAPDKSGLPSDRFSAERTGGSVSTLTIQRTQQEDSAVYLCASSPMKSTDTQYFGPGTRLTVL.

V and J are TRBV5-6 and TRBJ2-3; maybe TRBD1 (6 bases). The germline gives CDR1 SGHDT, CDR2 YYEEEE. The CDR3 spans 15 residues. With 2 bases removed from V and 2 bases from J, the gap between germline ends came to 12 bases. CDR3 coding DNA: TGTGCCAGCAGCTTACGGACAGTTGACACAGATACGCAGTATTTT. Its protein is CASSLRTVDTDTQYF. Combining the CDR3 with reference TRBV5-6 and TRBJ2-3 gives the whole variable domain DAGVTQSPTHLIKTRGQQVTLRCSPKSGHDTVSWYQQALGQGPQFIFQYYEEEERQRGNFPDRFSGHQFPNYSSELNVNALLLGDSALYLCASSLRTVDTDTQYFGPGTRLTVL.